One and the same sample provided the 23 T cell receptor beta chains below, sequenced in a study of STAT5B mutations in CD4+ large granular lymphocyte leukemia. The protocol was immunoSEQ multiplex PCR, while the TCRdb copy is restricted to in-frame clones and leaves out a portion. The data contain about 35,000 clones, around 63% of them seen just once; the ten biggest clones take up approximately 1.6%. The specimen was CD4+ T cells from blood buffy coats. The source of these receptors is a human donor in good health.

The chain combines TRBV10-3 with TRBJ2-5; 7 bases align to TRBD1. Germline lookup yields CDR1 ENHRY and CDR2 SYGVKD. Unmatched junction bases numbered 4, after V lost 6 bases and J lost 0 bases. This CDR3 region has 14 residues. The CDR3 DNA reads TGTGCCATCAGACTCGACAGGGACCAAGAGACCCAGTACTTC. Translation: CAIRLDRDQETQYF.

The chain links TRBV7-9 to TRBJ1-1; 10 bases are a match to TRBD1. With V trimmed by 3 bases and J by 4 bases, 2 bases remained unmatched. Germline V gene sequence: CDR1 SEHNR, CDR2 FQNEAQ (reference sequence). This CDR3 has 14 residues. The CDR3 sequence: CASSLTGGLTEAFF. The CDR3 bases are TGTGCCAGCAGCTTGACAGGGGGCCTCACTGAAGCTTTCTTT. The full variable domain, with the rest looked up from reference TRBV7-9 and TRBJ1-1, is DTGVSQNPRHKITKRGQNVTFRCDPISEHNRLYWYRQTLGQGPEFLTYFQNEAQLEKSRLLSDRFSAERPKGSFSTLEIQRTEQGDSAMYLCASSLTGGLTEAFFGQGTRLTVV.

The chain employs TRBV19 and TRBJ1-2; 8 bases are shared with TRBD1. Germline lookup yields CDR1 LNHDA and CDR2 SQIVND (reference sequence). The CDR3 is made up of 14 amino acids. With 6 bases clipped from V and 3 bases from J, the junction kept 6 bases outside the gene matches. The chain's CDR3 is CASRRQGTYYGYTF. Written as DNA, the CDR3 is TGTGCCAGTAGAAGACAGGGGACCTACTATGGCTACACCTTC.

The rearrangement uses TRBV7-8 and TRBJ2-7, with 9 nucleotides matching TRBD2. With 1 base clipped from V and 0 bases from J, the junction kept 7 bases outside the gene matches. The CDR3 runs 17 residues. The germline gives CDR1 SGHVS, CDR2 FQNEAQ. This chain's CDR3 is CASSLVVLAGSSYEQYF. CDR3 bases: TGTGCCAGCAGCTTAGTCGTTCTAGCGGGGAGCTCCTACGAGCAGTACTTC.

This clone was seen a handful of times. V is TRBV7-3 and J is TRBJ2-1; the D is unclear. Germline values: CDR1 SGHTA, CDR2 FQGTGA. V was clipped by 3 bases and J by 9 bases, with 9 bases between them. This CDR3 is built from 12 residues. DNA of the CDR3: TGTGCCAGCAGCTTGCAAGGCGCTGAGCAGTTCTTC. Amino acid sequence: CASSLQGAEQFF.

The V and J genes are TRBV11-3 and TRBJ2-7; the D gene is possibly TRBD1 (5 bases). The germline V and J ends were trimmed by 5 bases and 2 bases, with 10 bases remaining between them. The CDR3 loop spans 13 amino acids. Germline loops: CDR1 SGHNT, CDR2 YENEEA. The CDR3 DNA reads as TGTGCCAGCAGCGCGACAGCCACCTACGAGCAGTACTTC. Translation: CASSATATYEQYF.

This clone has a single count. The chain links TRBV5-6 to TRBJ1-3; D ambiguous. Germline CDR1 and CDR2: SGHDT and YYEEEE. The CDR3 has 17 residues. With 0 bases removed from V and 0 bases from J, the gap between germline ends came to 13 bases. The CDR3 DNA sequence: TGTGCCAGCAGCTTGGTGCCAGCTGGTAGCTCTGGAAACACCATATATTTT. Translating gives CASSLVPAGSSGNTIYF.

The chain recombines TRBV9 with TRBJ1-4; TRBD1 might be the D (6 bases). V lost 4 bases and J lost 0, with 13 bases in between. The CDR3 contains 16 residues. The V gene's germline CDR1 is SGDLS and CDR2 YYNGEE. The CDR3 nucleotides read TGTGCCAGCAGCCCCGGATCAGGGGCAACTAATGAAAAACTGTTTTTT. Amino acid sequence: CASSPGSGATNEKLFF. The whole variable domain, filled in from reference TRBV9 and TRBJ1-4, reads DSGVTQTPKHLITATGQRVTLRCSPRSGDLSVYWYQQSLDQGLQFLIQYYNGEERAKGNILERFSAQQFPDLHSELNLSSLELGDSALYFCASSPGSGATNEKLFFGSGTQLSVL.

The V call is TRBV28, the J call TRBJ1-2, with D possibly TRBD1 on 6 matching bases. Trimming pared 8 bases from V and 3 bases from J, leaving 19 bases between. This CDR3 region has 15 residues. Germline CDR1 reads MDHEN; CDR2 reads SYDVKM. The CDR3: CASRQGGQTHYGYTF. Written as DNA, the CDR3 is TGTGCCAGCCGCCAGGGAGGACAGACCCACTATGGCTACACCTTC.

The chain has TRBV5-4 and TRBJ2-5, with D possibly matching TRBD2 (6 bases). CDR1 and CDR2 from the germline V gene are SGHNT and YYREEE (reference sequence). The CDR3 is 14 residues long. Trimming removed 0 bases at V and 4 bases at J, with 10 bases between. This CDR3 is CASSLGLGGETQYF. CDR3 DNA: TGTGCCAGCAGCTTGGGACTAGGAGGAGAGACCCAGTACTTC.

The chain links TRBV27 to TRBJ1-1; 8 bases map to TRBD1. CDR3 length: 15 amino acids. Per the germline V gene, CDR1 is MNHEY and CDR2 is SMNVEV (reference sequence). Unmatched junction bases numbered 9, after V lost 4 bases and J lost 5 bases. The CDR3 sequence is CASSSNRGRGTEAFF. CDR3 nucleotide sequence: TGTGCCAGCAGTTCTAACAGGGGGAGGGGAACTGAAGCTTTCTTT.

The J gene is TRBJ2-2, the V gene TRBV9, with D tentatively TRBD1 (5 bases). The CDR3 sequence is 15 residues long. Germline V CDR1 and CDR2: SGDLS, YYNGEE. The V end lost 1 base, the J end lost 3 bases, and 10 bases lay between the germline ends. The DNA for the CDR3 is TGTGCCAGCAGCGTAACTCCAGGGCACACCGGGGAGCTGTTTTTT. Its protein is CASSVTPGHTGELFF.

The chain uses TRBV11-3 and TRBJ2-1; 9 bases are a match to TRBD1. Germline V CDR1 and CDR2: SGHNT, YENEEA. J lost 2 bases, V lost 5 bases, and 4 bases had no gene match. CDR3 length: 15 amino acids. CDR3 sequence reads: CASSDRDRAYNEQFF. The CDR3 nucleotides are TGTGCCAGCAGCGACCGGGACAGGGCCTACAATGAGCAGTTCTTC.

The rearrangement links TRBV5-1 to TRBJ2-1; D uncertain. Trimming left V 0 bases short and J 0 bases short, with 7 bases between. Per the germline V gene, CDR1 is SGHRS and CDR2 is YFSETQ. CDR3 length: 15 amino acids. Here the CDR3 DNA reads TGCGCCAGCAGCTTGGCCGTGGGCTCCTACAATGAGCAGTTCTTC. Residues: CASSLAVGSYNEQFF.

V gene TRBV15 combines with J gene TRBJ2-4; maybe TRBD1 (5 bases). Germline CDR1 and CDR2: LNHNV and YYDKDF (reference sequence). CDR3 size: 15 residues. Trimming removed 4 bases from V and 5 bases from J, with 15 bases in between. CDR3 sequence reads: CATSIAQGVENIQYF. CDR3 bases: TGTGCCACCAGCATCGCGCAGGGTGTTGAAAACATTCAGTACTTC. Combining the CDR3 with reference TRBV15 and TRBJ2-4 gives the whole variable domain DAMVIQNPRYQVTQFGKPVTLSCSQTLNHNVMYWYQQKSSQAPKLLFHYYDKDFNNEADTPDNFQSRRPNTSFCFLDIRSPGLGDTAMYLCATSIAQGVENIQYFGAGTRLSVL.

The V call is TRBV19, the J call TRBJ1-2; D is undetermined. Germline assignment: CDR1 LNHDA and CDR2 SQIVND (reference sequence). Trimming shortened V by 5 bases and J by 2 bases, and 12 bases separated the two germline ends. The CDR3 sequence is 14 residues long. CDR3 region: CASSSTQSNYGYTF. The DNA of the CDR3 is TGTGCCAGTAGTTCGACGCAGTCCAACTATGGCTACACCTTC.

The CDR3 bases are TGTGCCAGCAGCAAAAGGGACTCTCTTAATGAAAAACTGTTTTTT. The encoded protein is CASSKRDSLNEKLFF. The chain couples TRBV7-2 to TRBJ1-4, with D tentatively TRBD1 (5 bases). The germline V gene has CDR1 SGHTA and CDR2 FQGNSA. The CDR3 is 15 residues long. The germline V and J ends were trimmed by 5 bases and 4 bases, with 14 bases remaining between them.

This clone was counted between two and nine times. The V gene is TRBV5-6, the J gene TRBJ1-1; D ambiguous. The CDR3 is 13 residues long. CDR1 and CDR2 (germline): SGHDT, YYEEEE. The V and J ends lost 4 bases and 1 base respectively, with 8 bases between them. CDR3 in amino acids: CASSPTPNTEAFF. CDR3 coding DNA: TGTGCCAGCAGCCCAACACCGAACACTGAAGCTTTCTTT. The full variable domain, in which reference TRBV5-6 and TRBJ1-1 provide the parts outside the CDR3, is DAGVTQSPTHLIKTRGQQVTLRCSPKSGHDTVSWYQQALGQGPQFIFQYYEEEERQRGNFPDRFSGHQFPNYSSELNVNALLLGDSALYLCASSPTPNTEAFFGQGTRLTVV.

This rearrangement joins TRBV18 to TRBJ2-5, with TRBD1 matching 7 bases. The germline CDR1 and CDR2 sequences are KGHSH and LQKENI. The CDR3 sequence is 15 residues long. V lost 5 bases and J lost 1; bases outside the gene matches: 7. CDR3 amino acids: CASSELTGPQETQYF. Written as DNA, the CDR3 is TGTGCCAGCTCAGAATTGACAGGGCCCCAAGAGACCCAGTACTTC.

The CDR3 DNA sequence: TGCGCCAGCAGTTTTGCGGGGCATAACACAGATACGCAGTATTTT. Translating gives CASSFAGHNTDTQYF. This chain connects TRBV10-1 to TRBJ2-3, with D possibly matching TRBD2 (6 bases). Germline loops: CDR1 WNHNN, CDR2 SYGVQD (reference sequence). V dropped 5 bases and J dropped 2 bases, with 14 bases sitting between them. The CDR3 consists of 15 residues.

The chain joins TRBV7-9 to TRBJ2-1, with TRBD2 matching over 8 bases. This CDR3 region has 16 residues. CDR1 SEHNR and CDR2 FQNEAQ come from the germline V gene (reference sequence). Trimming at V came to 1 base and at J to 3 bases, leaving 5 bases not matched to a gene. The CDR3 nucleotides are TGTGCCAGCAGCTTAGGGGCGGGGGGCTACTACAATGAGCAGTTCTTC. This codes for CASSLGAGGYYNEQFF.

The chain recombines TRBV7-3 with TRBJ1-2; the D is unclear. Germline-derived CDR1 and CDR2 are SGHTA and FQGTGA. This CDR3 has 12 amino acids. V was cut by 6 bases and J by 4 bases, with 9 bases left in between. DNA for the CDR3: TGTGCCAGCAGTCAGCGGTCCTATGGCTACACCTTC. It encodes CASSQRSYGYTF.

This chain's CDR3 is CAISGRGGRGEYEQYF. CDR3 nucleotide sequence: TGTGCCATCAGTGGGAGGGGAGGAAGGGGCGAATACGAGCAGTACTTC. The rearrangement uses TRBV10-3 and TRBJ2-7, with D possibly matching TRBD2 (6 bases). The CDR3 totals 16 residues. The germline CDR1 and CDR2 sequences are ENHRY and SYGVKD. The V gene lost 4 bases and the J gene lost 4 bases, with 20 bases spanning the gap.